This T cell receptor beta chain was obtained from a study of early T cells in non-severe SARS-CoV-2 infection. Overall study context: Bulk RNA taken from unsorted whole blood was sequenced, leaving chains unpaired. General observations from the study: Anti-spike CD8 responses were favored in VDJdb matching, and private and CD4 specificities were missed.

Deletions cut 5 bases from V and 4 bases from J, with 12 bases between. This CDR3 has 14 residues. Looked up from germline, CDR1 is MNHEY and CDR2 is SVGAGI. cDNA molecules, individually, were tagged with unique molecular identifiers. MiXCR, applied by TCRdb to the 5' RACE reads, yields one record per CDR3 protein. Among 65,000 to 75,000 distinct CDR3 sequences listed, about 13% were seen once. With respect to this clonotype: The target antigen is unknown.

Material: whole blood. This sequence was found in an adult who was a healthcare worker with PCR-confirmed SARS-CoV-2 infection or an uninfected control (not recorded which). The chain is built from TRBV6-5 and TRBJ2-1; no reliable D call. CDR3 protein: CASSQGREYNEQFF. The CDR3 DNA reads TGTGCCAGCAGTCAAGGACGAGAATACAATGAGCAGTTCTTC.